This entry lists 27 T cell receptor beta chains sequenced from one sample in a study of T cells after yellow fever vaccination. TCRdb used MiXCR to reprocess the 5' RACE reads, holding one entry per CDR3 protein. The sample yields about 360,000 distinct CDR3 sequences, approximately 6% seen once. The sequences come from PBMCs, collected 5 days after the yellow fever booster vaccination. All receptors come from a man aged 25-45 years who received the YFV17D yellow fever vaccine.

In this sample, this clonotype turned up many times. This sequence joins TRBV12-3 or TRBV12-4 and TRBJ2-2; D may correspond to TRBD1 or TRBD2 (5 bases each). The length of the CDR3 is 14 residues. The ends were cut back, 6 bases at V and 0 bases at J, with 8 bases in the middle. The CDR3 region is CASRGTANTGELFF. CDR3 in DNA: TGTGCCAGCAGGGGGACGGCGAACACCGGGGAGCTGTTTTTT.

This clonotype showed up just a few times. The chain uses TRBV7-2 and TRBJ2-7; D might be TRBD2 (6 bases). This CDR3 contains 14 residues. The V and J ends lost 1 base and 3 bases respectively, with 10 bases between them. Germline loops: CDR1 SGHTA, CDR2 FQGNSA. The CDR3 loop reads CASSLGGTLYEQYF. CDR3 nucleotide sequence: TGTGCCAGCAGCTTAGGGGGGACTCTCTACGAGCAGTACTTC.

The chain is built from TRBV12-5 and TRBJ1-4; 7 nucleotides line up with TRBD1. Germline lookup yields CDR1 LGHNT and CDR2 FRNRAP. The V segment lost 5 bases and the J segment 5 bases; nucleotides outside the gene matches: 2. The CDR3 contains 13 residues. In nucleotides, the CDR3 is TGTGCTAGTGGTCCGGGACAGAATGAAAAACTGTTTTTT. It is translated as CASGPGQNEKLFF.

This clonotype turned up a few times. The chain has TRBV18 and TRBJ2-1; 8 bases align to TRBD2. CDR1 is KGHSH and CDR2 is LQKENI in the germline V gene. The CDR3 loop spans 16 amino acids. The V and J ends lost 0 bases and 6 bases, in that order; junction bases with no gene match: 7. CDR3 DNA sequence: TGTGCCAGCTCACCACCGGGGGGACTAGGGGGCAATGAGCAGTTCTTC. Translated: CASSPPGGLGGNEQFF.

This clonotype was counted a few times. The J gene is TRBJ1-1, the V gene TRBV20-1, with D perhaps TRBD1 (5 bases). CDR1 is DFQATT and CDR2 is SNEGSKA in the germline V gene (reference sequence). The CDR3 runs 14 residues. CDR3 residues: CIFQGGDGNTEAFF. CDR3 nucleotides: TGCATATTCCAGGGCGGGGACGGGAACACTGAAGCTTTCTTT.

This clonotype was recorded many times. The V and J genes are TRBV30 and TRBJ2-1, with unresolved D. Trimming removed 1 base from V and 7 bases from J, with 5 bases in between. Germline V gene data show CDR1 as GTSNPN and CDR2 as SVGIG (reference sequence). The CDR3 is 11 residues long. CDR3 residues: CAWSERNEQFF. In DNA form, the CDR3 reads TGTGCCTGGAGTGAGAGGAATGAGCAGTTCTTC.

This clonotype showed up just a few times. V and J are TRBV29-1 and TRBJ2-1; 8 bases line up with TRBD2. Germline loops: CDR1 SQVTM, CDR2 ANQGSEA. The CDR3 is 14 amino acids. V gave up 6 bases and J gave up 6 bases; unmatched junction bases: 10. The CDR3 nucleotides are TGCAGCGTAGTCCCCCGAGCGGGAGTCAATGAGCAGTTCTTC. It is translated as CSVVPRAGVNEQFF.

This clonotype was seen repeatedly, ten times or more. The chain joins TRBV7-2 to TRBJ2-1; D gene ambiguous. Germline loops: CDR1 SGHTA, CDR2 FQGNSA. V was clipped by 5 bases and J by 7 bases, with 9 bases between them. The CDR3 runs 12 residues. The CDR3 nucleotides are TGTGCCAGCAGCCGCTCTCGTAATGAGCAGTTCTTC. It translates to CASSRSRNEQFF.

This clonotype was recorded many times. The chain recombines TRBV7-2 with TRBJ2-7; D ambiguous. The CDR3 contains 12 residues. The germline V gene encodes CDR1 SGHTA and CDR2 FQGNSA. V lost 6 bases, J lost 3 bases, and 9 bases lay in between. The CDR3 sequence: CASSESGYEQYF. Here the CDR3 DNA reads TGTGCCAGCAGTGAATCTGGCTACGAGCAGTACTTC.

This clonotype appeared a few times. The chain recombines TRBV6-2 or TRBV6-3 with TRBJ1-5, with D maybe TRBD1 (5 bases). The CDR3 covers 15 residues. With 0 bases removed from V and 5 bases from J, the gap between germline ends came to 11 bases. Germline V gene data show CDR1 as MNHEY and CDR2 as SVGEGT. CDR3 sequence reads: CASSYSPGTDQPQHF. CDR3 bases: TGTGCCAGCAGTTACTCGCCAGGGACGGATCAGCCCCAGCATTTT.

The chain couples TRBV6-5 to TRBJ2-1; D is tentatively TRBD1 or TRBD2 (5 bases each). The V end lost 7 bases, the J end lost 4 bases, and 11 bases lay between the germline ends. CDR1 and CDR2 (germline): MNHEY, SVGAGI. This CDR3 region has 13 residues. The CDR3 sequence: CASTPWGYNEQFF. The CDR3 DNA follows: TGTGCCAGCACCCCCTGGGGGTACAATGAGCAGTTCTTC.

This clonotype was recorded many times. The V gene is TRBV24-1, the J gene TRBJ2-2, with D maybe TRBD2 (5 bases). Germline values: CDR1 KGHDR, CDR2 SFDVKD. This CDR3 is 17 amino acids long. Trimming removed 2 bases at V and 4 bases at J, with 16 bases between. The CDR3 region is CATSDSSAAPGTGELFF. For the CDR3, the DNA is TGTGCCACCAGTGATTCCTCAGCGGCCCCGGGCACCGGGGAGCTGTTTTTT.

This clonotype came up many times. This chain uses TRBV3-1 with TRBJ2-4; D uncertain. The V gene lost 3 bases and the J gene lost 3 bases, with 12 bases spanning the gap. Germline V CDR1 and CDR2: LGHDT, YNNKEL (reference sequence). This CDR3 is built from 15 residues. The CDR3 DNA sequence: TGTGCCAGCAGCCACCCGGCACCTAACAAAAACATTCAGTACTTC. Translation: CASSHPAPNKNIQYF.

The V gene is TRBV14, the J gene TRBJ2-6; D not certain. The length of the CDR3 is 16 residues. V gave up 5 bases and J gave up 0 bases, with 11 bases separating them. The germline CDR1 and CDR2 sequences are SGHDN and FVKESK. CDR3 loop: CASSSIRGSGANVLTF. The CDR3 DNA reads TGTGCCAGCAGCTCGATACGCGGCTCTGGGGCCAACGTCCTGACTTTC.

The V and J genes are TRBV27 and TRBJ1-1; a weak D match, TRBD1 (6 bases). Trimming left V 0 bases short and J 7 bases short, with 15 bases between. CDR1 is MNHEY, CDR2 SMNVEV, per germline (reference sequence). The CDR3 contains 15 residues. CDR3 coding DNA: TGTGCCAGCAGTTTATCGGAGGGGGGAAGGGGTGAAGCTTTCTTT. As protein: CASSLSEGGRGEAFF.

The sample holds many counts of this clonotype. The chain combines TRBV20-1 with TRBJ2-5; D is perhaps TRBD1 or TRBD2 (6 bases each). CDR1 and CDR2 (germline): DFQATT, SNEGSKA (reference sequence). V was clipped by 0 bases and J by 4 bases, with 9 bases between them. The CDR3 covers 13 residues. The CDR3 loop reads CSARDPGAETQYF. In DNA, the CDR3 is TGCAGTGCTAGAGATCCGGGGGCAGAGACCCAGTACTTC.

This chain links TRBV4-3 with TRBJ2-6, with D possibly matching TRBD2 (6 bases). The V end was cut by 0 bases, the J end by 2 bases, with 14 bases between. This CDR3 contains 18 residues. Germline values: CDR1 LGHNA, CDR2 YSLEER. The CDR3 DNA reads TGCGCCAGCAGCCAAGATCCTGCGGGGCTTACTGGGGCCAACGTCCTGACTTTC. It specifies CASSQDPAGLTGANVLTF.

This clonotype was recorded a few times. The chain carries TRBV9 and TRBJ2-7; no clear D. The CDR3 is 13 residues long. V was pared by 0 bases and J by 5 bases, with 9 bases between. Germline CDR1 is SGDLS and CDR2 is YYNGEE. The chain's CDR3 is CASSVAVKDEQYF. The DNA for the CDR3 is TGTGCCAGCAGCGTAGCTGTTAAGGACGAGCAGTACTTC.

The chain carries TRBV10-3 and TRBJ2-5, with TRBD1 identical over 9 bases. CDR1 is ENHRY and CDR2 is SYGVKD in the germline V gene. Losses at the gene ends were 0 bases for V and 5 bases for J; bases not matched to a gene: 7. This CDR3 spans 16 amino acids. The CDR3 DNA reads TGTGCCATCAGTGAGTCCCCGGGACAGGGACGCGAGACCCAGTACTTC. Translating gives CAISESPGQGRETQYF.

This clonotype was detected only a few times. The chain's CDR3 is CASSSTVEQYF. CDR3 DNA: TGTGCCAGCAGCTCGACAGTCGAGCAGTACTTC. The genes are TRBV11-2 and TRBJ2-7; tentatively, D is TRBD1 (5 bases). V was pared by 4 bases and J by 6 bases, with 7 bases between. The CDR3 spans 11 residues. Germline V gene sequence: CDR1 SGHAT, CDR2 FQNNGV.

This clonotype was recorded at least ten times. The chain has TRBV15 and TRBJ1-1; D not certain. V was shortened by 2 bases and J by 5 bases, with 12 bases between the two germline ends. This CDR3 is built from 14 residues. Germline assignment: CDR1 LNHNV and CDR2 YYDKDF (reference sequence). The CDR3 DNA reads TGTGCCACCAGCAGAAATATAGCGGGTACTGAAGCTTTCTTT. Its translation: CATSRNIAGTEAFF.

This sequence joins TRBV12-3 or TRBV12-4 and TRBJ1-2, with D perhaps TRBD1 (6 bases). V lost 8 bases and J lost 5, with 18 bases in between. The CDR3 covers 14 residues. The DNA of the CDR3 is TGTGCCAGCCGCAGGGGCGGGGGGGATTATGGCTACACCTTC. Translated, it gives CASRRGGGDYGYTF.

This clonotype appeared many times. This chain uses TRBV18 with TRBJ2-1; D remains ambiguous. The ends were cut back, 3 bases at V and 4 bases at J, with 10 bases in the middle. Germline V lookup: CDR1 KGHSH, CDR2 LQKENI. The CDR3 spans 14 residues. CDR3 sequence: CASSPPSGYNEQFF. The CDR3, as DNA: TGTGCCAGCTCACCTCCATCAGGTTACAATGAGCAGTTCTTC.

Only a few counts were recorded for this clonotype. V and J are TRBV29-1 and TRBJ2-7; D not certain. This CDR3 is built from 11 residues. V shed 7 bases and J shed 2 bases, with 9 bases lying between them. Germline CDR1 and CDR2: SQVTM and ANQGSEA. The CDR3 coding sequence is TGCAGCGCCGGGTGGACCTACGAGCAGTACTTC. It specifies CSAGWTYEQYF.

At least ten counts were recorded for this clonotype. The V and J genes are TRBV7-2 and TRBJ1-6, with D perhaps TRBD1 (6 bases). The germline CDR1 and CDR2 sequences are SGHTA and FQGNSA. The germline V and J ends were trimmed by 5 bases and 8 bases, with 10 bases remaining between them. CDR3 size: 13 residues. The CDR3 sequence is CASSTQGYSPLHF. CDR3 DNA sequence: TGTGCCAGCAGCACACAGGGTTATTCACCCCTCCACTTT. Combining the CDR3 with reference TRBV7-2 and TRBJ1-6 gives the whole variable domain GAGVSQSPSNKVTEKGKDVELRCDPISGHTALYWYRQSLGQGLEFLIYFQGNSAPDKSGLPSDRFSAERTGGSVSTLTIQRTQQEDSAVYLCASSTQGYSPLHFGNGTRLTVT.

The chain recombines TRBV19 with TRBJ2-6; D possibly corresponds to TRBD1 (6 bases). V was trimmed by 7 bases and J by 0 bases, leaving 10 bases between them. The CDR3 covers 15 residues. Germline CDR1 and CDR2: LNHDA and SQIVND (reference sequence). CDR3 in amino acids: CASNRGSSGANVLTF. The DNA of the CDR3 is TGTGCCAGTAATAGGGGGAGCTCTGGGGCCAACGTCCTGACTTTC.

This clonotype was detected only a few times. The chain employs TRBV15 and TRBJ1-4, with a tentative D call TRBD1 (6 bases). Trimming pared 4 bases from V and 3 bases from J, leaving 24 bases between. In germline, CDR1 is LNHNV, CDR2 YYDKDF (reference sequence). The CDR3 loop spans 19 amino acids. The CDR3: CATSTQGPRGQDPNEKLFF. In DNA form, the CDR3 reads TGTGCCACCAGCACCCAGGGGCCCAGGGGCCAAGATCCTAATGAAAAACTGTTTTTT. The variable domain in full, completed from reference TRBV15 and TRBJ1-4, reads DAMVIQNPRYQVTQFGKPVTLSCSQTLNHNVMYWYQQKSSQAPKLLFHYYDKDFNNEADTPDNFQSRRPNTSFCFLDIRSPGLGDTAMYLCATSTQGPRGQDPNEKLFFGSGTQLSVL.